This T cell receptor beta chain was captured by sequencing in a study of blood T cell repertoires in COVID-19. In the study overall: PBMCs, B-cell-depleted T cells, or T cells were the source of the cDNA or gDNA that made up the material.

This clone has a single count. Original methodology: Nucleated cell number was recorded as an estimate derived from reference gene primer amplification. Clones were sequenced by immunoSEQ multiplex PCR, and TCRdb holds only the in-frame ones, with some missing. D and trimming come from the DNA, and the V and J calls and clone size come from that table. The sample includes approximately 300,000 clones, 65% to 90% seen only once; the top ten take about 10%. This sequence was found in a woman aged 18-29 years who had recovered from COVID-19. Sequenced sample: PBMCs or T cells enriched from blood (not recorded which).

In DNA, the CDR3 is TGTGCCAGCAGCTTGACATTGGGGGCTGGCGTCAACACTGAAGCTTTCTTT. Protein product: CASSLTLGAGVNTEAFF. The rearrangement uses TRBV5-4 and TRBJ1-1, with TRBD1 as a possible D gene (6 bases). CDR1 is SGHNT and CDR2 is YYREEE in the germline V gene (reference sequence). Trimming removed 1 base at V and 2 bases at J, with 18 bases between. The CDR3 spans 17 residues.